The sequence of this T cell receptor beta chain was determined in a study of shared clonotypes between healthy human individuals. Study observations and caveats: A handful of donors shared roughly 5% of their naive CD4 clonotypes.

The CDR3 covers 15 residues. Trimming shortened V by 5 bases and J by 2 bases, and 12 bases separated the two germline ends. Germline V gene lookup returns CDR1 MNHEY and CDR2 SMNVEV (reference sequence). The run depth of the assay was deep. Using around 200 ng DNA, 32,000 or so T cell genomes, the sorted-subset replicate PCRs were run. This table comes from immunoSEQ multiplex PCR, and its TCRdb copy is limited to in-frame clones, with some not included. The table shows some 2.1 million clones, with over 85% occurring only once. It was CD45RO-negative cells, positively selected for CCR7, that made up naive CD8 cells, with terminally differentiated effector memory CD45RA+ cells excluded. For this clone: Its target is unknown.

The sequenced material came from naive CD8+ T cells from PBMCs. The rearrangement joins TRBV27 to TRBJ2-2; D is ambiguous. The source is a man aged 18-30 years in good health. Some clones in this sample may be carry-over from other donors' samples. The CDR3 reads CASSPTMGNTGELFF. In nucleotides, the CDR3 is TGTGCCAGCAGTCCCACAATGGGTAACACCGGGGAGCTGTTTTTT.